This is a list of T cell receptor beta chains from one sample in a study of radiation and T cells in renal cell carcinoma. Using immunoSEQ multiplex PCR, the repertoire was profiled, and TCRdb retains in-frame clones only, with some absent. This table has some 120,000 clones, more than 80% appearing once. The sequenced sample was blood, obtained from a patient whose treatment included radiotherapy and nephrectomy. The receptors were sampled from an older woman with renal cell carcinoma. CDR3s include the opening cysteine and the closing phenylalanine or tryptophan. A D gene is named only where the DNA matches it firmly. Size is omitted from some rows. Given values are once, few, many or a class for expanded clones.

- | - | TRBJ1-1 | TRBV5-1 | TGTGCCAGCAGCTCCCTCCCGAAAGGGTACACTGAAGCTTTCTTT | CASSSLPKGYTEAFF
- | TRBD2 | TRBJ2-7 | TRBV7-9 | TGTGCCAGCAGCTTAGCGCACTTAGCGGGAGCCGAGCAGTACTTC | CASSLAHLAGAEQYF
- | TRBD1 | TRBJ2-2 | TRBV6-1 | TGTGCCACCTCCCCAGTATCACAGGGGACCGGGGAGCTGTTTTTT | CATSPVSQGTGELFF
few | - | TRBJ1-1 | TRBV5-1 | TGCGCCAGCAGCCACGAATCGGGGGCGACTGAAGCTTTCTTT | CASSHESGATEAFF
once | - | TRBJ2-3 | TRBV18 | TGTGCCAGCTCGTACAATGGGGGGCCCACAGATACGCAGTATTTT | CASSYNGGPTDTQYF
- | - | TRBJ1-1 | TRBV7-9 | TGTGCCAGCAGCTTAGGTAGGGTGACACCCGGGACTGAAGCTTTCTTT | CASSLGRVTPGTEAFF
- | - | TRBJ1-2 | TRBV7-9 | TGTGCCAGCAGCTTAGCGCGGGCGGATGGCTACACCTTC | CASSLARADGYTF
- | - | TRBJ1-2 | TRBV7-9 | TGTGCCAGCAGCTCAAATGTCGGTTATGGCTACACCTTC | CASSSNVGYGYTF
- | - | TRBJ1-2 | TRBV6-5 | TGTGCCAGCAGTTACTCAGGGTTCTATGGCTACACCTTC | CASSYSGFYGYTF
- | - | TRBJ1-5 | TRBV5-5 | TGTGCCAGCACCCTCAGGCCCCTCTACAATCAGCCCCAGCATTTT | CASTLRPLYNQPQHF
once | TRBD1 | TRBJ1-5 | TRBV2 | TGTGCCAGCAGCGGACAGGGGTTCAATCAGCCCCAGCATTTT | CASSGQGFNQPQHF
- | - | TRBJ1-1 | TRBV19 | TGTGCCAGTAGTCCCTCGTGGGGGCTTGAAGCTTTCTTT | CASSPSWGLEAFF
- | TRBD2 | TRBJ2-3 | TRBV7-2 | TGTGCCAGCAGAACCGGACTAGCGAGCGATACGCAGTATTTT | CASRTGLASDTQYF
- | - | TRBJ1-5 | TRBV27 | TGTGCCAGCAGGGGGGCTGGGAGGTTCGGGCAGCCCCAGCATTTT | CASRGAGRFGQPQHF
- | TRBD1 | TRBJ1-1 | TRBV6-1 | TGTGCCAGCAGTACCTGGACAGGGAAGAACACTGAAGCTTTCTTT | CASSTWTGKNTEAFF
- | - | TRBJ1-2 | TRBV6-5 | TGTGCCAGCAGAGGTAGCAGCCCCTATGGCTACACCTTC | CASRGSSPYGYTF
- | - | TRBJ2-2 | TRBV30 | TGTGCCTGGAGAGGCAGGGTGCTCACCGGGGAGCTGTTTTTT | CAWRGRVLTGELFF
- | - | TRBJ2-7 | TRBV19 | TGTGCCAGTAGTATTGACAGCCTCTCCTACGAGCAGTACTTC | CASSIDSLSYEQYF
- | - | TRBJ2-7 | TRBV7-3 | TGTGCCAGCAGCTTAACGCTAGCTAGCGTATCCTACGAGCAGTACTTC | CASSLTLASVSYEQYF
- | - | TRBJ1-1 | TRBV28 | TGTGCCAGCAGTTTAATCTCTGGGGGTGCTAATTTAATGAACACTGAAGCTTTCTTT | CASSLISGGANLMNTEAFF
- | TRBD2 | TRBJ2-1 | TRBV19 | TGTGCCAGTAGTAGCTCGACTAGCGGGGGGGGCTTTAGTCCGTTCTTC | CASSSSTSGGGFSPFF
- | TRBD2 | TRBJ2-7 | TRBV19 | TGTGCCAGTAGTCCGGGGGGAGCGGGGGTGCACGAGCAGTACTTC | CASSPGGAGVHEQYF
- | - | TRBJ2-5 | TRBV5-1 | TGCGCCAGCAGCCTTAGGGCCGCGCAAGAGACCCAGTACTTC | CASSLRAAQETQYF
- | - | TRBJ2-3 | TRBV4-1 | TGCGCCAGCAGCCAAGTTGTATCGGATACGCAGTATTTT | CASSQVVSDTQYF
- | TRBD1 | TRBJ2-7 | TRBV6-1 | TGTGCCAGCAGTGACCGGGACAGGGACCACGAGCAGTACTTC | CASSDRDRDHEQYF
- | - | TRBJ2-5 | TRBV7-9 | TGTGCCAGCAGTCGCCAGTCCTGGCAAGAGACCCAGTACTTC | CASSRQSWQETQYF